These 7 T cell receptor beta chains were sequenced from one sample in a study of control samples from healthy donors and cancer patients (dated by TCRdb to about 2020). Receptors were amplified or captured by the immunoSEQ multiplex PCR assay. Not all clones reach the TCRdb copy of this immuneACCESS table, which keeps in-frame sequences only. Checked studies attribute under half of the gap to unresolved V genes and leave the rest unexplained. The sample table lists about 99,000 clones, around 89% of them with a count of one. In total, the top ten clones hold about 20% of the sample. Sequencing input: PBMCs. Receptors originate from a man aged 55 to 70 with lung cancer.

The chain uses TRBV2 and TRBJ2-5; TRBD1 matches 7 bases. Germline CDR1 SNHLY, CDR2 FYNNEI. J was trimmed by 5 bases and V by 7 bases; bases with no gene match: 10. The CDR3 is made up of 14 amino acids. The CDR3 spells CASKKDRLDETQYF. The CDR3 DNA follows: TGTGCCAGCAAAAAGGACAGGCTCGACGAGACCCAGTACTTC.

This chain uses TRBV11-2 with TRBJ2-3, with TRBD1 identical over 9 bases. The germline V gene encodes CDR1 SGHAT and CDR2 FQNNGV. The CDR3 has 16 amino acids. V was pared by 6 bases and J by 6 bases, with 13 bases of the junction left unmatched. The chain's CDR3 is CASSPRQGGLLDTQYF. The DNA for the CDR3 is TGTGCCAGCAGTCCCCGACAGGGGGGCCTGTTGGATACGCAGTATTTT.

The chain uses TRBV9 and TRBJ2-6; no definite D call. CDR1 is SGDLS, CDR2 YYNGEE, per germline. This CDR3 region has 14 residues. Trimming pared 2 bases from V and 0 bases from J, leaving 3 bases between. The CDR3 bases are TGTGCCAGCAGCGTTAGCTCTGGGGCCAACGTCCTGACTTTC. It specifies CASSVSSGANVLTF.

This clone is medium-sized within its sample. The rearrangement joins TRBV15 to TRBJ2-1; 10 bases line up with TRBD2. J lost 4 bases, V lost 8 bases, and 5 bases had no gene match. This CDR3 has 14 amino acids. Per the germline V gene, CDR1 is LNHNV and CDR2 is YYDKDF (reference sequence). The CDR3, as DNA: TGTGCCACCGCAGAGCGGGGGGGTTACAATGAGCAGTTCTTC. Its translation: CATAERGGYNEQFF.

This clone was picked up one time. The rearrangement links TRBV10-1 to TRBJ1-6; no firm D call. V shed 2 bases and J shed 7 bases, with 3 bases lying between them. Per germline, CDR1 WNHNN and CDR2 SYGVQD (reference sequence). The CDR3 contains 12 residues. The CDR3 DNA reads as TGCGCCAGCAGTGAGGGCAATTCACCCCTCCACTTT. Translation: CASSEGNSPLHF.

The DNA for the CDR3 is TGCGCCAGCAGCTTGGAATGGGGGAATTCTCAGCCCCAGCATTTT. Translation: CASSLEWGNSQPQHF. The rearrangement links TRBV5-1 to TRBJ1-5; D may be TRBD1 (5 bases). With 0 bases removed from V and 6 bases from J, the gap between germline ends came to 13 bases. This CDR3 has 15 amino acids. The V gene's germline CDR1 is SGHRS and CDR2 YFSETQ.

This clone appeared once. The chain joins TRBV5-1 to TRBJ1-4; a possible D gene is TRBD1 (6 bases). The CDR3 is made up of 14 amino acids. The ends were cut back, 2 bases at V and 8 bases at J, with 13 bases in the middle. The germline gives CDR1 SGHRS, CDR2 YFSETQ. In nucleotides, the CDR3 is TGCGCCAGCAGCTTAAGGGGGTTCGGGGAAAAACTGTTTTTT. It encodes CASSLRGFGEKLFF.